Each of the 2 T cell receptor beta chains below was sequenced from the same sample in a study of a mutant IDH1 vaccine in newly diagnosed glioma. Time point of the sample: week 47, end of study. Each vaccine dose was 300 ug of mutant IDH1 20-mer peptide, with topical imiquimod. The table came from immunoSEQ multiplex PCR; TCRdb's copy has only in-frame clones and leaves some out. The sample includes tens of thousands of clones, 75% to 85% of them seen just once. The antigens of these receptors remain unknown. Specimen: PBMCs, collected from a glioma patient whose treatment included an IDH1 peptide vaccine. All receptors come from a middle-aged man with glioma.

V gene TRBV5-4 combines with J gene TRBJ2-2; 8 nucleotides line up with TRBD1. V dropped 4 bases and J dropped 1; count of bases not matched to a gene: 9. CDR3 length: 17 residues. Germline CDR1 and CDR2: SGHNT and YYREEE (reference sequence). In DNA, the CDR3 is TGTGCCAGCAGCCCCTCACCTGGGACAGGGAACACCGGGGAGCTGTTTTTT. It translates to CASSPSPGTGNTGELFF. The entire variable domain, with the rest obtained from reference TRBV5-4 and TRBJ2-2, is as follows: ETGVTQSPTHLIKTRGQQVTLRCSSQSGHNTVSWYQQALGQGPQFIFQYYREEENGRGNFPPRFSGLQFPNYSSELNVNALELDDSALYLCASSPSPGTGNTGELFFGEGSRLTVL.

The J gene is TRBJ1-2, the V gene TRBV28; D is perhaps TRBD1 (5 bases). Per the germline V gene, CDR1 is MDHEN and CDR2 is SYDVKM. This CDR3 contains 12 residues. V was pared by 10 bases and J by 4 bases, with 13 bases between. The CDR3 sequence is CAIRQSSYGYTF. DNA for the CDR3: TGTGCCATTCGACAGTCAAGCTATGGCTACACCTTC.